The 2 T cell receptor beta chains listed next were all sequenced from one sample in a study of CD8+ T cells in alopecia areata. Treatment described: oral pan-JAK inhibitor, 5-10 mg twice daily. Extracted RNA was reverse transcribed, and the resulting cDNA served as sequencing template. TCRdb's table, derived via immunoSEQ multiplex PCR, lists solely in-frame clones and lacks some. The table has fewer than 150,000 clones, around four fifths seen once. The specimen comprised CD8+ T cells sorted from blood, sampled at week 4, from a patient treated with tofacitinib. The receptors shown here come from a human donor with alopecia areata.

The chain is built from TRBV6-5 and TRBJ2-1, with 12 bases aligning to TRBD2. The CDR3 sequence is 15 residues long. Germline V gives CDR1 MNHEY, CDR2 SVGAGI. The V gene end was trimmed by 6 bases and the J gene end by 5 bases; junction bases not matched to a gene: 5. Here the CDR3 DNA reads TGTGCCAGCAGCCAACTAGCGGGGGGACACAATGAGCAGTTCTTC. As protein: CASSQLAGGHNEQFF.

The J gene is TRBJ2-7, the V gene TRBV6-5; TRBD1 matches 7 bases. Germline loops: CDR1 MNHEY, CDR2 SVGAGI. The CDR3 is 13 residues long. The junction had 4 bases not matched to a gene; V was cut back by 6 bases and J by 2 bases. The CDR3 spells CASSPGQPYEQYF. In nucleotides, the CDR3 is TGTGCCAGCAGCCCGGGACAGCCCTACGAGCAGTACTTC.